Following are 15 T cell receptor beta chains from one sample sequenced in a study of PD-L1 blockade in urothelial cancer. Sequencing used immunoSEQ multiplex PCR; TCRdb keeps in-frame clones, though not all of them. This table holds about 82,000 clones, around 90% found once. The source was PBMCs, collected around atezolizumab (anti-PD-L1) treatment. The receptors were sampled from a woman in her 70s with urothelial cancer.

V is TRBV2 and J is TRBJ2-7, with a tentative D call TRBD2 (6 bases). Per germline, CDR1 SNHLY and CDR2 FYNNEI. The CDR3 is 15 residues long. Trimming left V 5 bases short and J 0 bases short, with 14 bases between. The CDR3 DNA reads as TGTGCCAGCAGTCTCGGGACCGGGAGCTCCTACGAGCAGTACTTC. Translated, it gives CASSLGTGSSYEQYF.

The CDR3 here is CASSLFSGSSYEQYF. The CDR3 DNA reads as TGTGCCAGCAGTTTATTTAGCGGTAGCTCCTACGAGCAGTACTTC. The chain recombines TRBV27 with TRBJ2-7, with a possible D match to TRBD2 (6 bases). The CDR3 loop spans 15 amino acids. Trimming took 1 base from V and 0 from J, leaving 10 bases between them. Per the germline V gene, CDR1 is MNHEY and CDR2 is SMNVEV (reference sequence).

The rearrangement links TRBV9 to TRBJ2-1; possible D gene TRBD2, 7 bases. The CDR3 spans 15 residues. Trimming removed 0 bases at V and 8 bases at J, with 15 bases between. Germline V gives CDR1 SGDLS, CDR2 YYNGEE. As DNA, the CDR3 is TGTGCCAGCAGCGTAGTGTGGGGGGCGGGAGATGAGCAGTTCTTC. The encoded protein is CASSVVWGAGDEQFF.

The genes are TRBV5-1 and TRBJ2-7, with D unresolved. The CDR3 extends over 16 amino acids. CDR1 is SGHRS and CDR2 is YFSETQ in the germline V gene. Trimming cost V 0 bases and J 0 bases, with 13 bases left between them. The CDR3 DNA is TGCGCCAGCAGCTTGGGCTACAGTTCCATCTCCTACGAGCAGTACTTC. This encodes CASSLGYSSISYEQYF.

This chain uses TRBV7-3 with TRBJ2-5; TRBD1 is a possible D gene (6 bases). The CDR3 spans 13 residues. With 0 bases removed from V and 4 bases from J, the gap between germline ends came to 6 bases. The V gene's germline CDR1 is SGHTA and CDR2 FQGTGA. Written as DNA, the CDR3 is TGTGCCAGCAGCTTAACAGGGGGAGAGACCCAGTACTTC. Its protein product is CASSLTGGETQYF.

This clone was seen a single time. The chain couples TRBV6-5 to TRBJ2-4, with D hard to call. The CDR3 is 12 residues long. Germline V CDR1 and CDR2: MNHEY, SVGAGI. The V end lost 10 bases, the J end lost 4 bases, and 11 bases lay between the germline ends. CDR3 nucleotide sequence: TGTGCCAAATTCACCAGGAAAAACATTCAGTACTTC. Translation gives CAKFTRKNIQYF.

The rearrangement joins TRBV9 to TRBJ2-3; 8 bases map to TRBD2. The V gene end was trimmed by 0 bases and the J gene end by 2 bases; junction bases not matched to a gene: 14. The CDR3 runs 19 residues. CDR1 is SGDLS and CDR2 is YYNGEE in the germline V gene. CDR3 sequence: CASSVEPLGIAGHTDTQYF. CDR3 coding DNA: TGTGCCAGCAGCGTAGAACCTCTGGGAATAGCGGGGCACACAGATACGCAGTATTTT.

The rearrangement uses TRBV12-2 and TRBJ1-1; no check of the table's D call, TRBD1, against the DNA was made. TRBV12-2 is a pseudogene. This CDR3 contains 18 residues. CDR3 sequence: CASRLDVGAEVMNTEAFF. In DNA, the CDR3 is TGTGCAAGTCGCTTAGATGTAGGGGCCGAGGTTATGAACACTGAAGCTTTCTTT.

This sequence joins TRBV9 and TRBJ1-4; 8 bases fit TRBD1. Germline-derived CDR1 and CDR2 are SGDLS and YYNGEE. The ends lost 4 bases at V and 4 bases at J; junction bases unmatched: 3. This CDR3 contains 14 residues. CDR3 coding DNA: TGTGCCAGCAGCCAGGGGGCGAATAATGAAAAACTGTTTTTT. It specifies CASSQGANNEKLFF.

This chain joins TRBV11-3 and TRBJ1-3; D is ambiguous. Germline lookup yields CDR1 SGHNT and CDR2 YENEEA. The V and J ends lost 5 bases and 0 bases respectively, with 5 bases between them. The CDR3 consists of 13 residues. The CDR3 loop is CASSMYSGNTIYF. CDR3 nucleotides: TGTGCCAGCAGCATGTACTCTGGAAACACCATATATTTT.

The CDR3 loop is CASSRRGQGPTLNYGYTF. CDR3 nucleotides: TGTGCCAGCAGCCGAAGAGGACAGGGGCCCACACTTAACTATGGCTACACCTTC. This rearrangement joins TRBV7-9 to TRBJ1-2; 9 bases map to TRBD1. The germline V gene encodes CDR1 SEHNR and CDR2 FQNEAQ (reference sequence). The CDR3 consists of 18 residues. V was pared by 5 bases and J by 1 base, with 14 bases of the junction left unmatched.

The chain has TRBV7-3 and TRBJ2-2; tentative D call: TRBD1 (6 bases). The CDR3 runs 17 residues. The V and J ends lost 5 bases and 5 bases respectively, with 21 bases between them. Germline values: CDR1 SGHTA, CDR2 FQGTGA. This chain's CDR3 is CASSPTPQGTETGELFF. The CDR3 coding sequence is TGTGCCAGCAGCCCGACGCCTCAGGGGACGGAGACCGGGGAGCTGTTTTTT. The variable domain in full, with the rest retrieved from reference TRBV7-3 and TRBJ2-2, is GAGVSQTPSNKVTEKGKYVELRCDPISGHTALYWYRQSLGQGPEFLIYFQGTGAADDSGLPNDRFFAVRPEGSVSTLKIQRTERGDSAVYLCASSPTPQGTETGELFFGEGSRLTVL.

This clone was found once. This rearrangement joins TRBV27 to TRBJ2-7; D remains unclear. V was trimmed by 6 bases and J by 6 bases, leaving 18 bases between them. Germline-derived CDR1 and CDR2 are MNHEY and SMNVEV (reference sequence). CDR3 length: 14 residues. CDR3: CASSPSYVRVEQYF. The CDR3 coding sequence is TGTGCCAGCAGCCCGAGTTATGTCCGTGTCGAGCAGTACTTC.

The V call is TRBV19, the J call TRBJ1-2; no clear D gene. The CDR3 has 13 amino acids. CDR1 LNHDA and CDR2 SQIVND come from the germline V gene (reference sequence). Trimming stripped 7 bases from V and 6 bases from J, with 15 bases between. The CDR3 reads CASTTGEGHGYTF. The CDR3 DNA reads TGTGCCAGTACGACGGGAGAGGGTCATGGCTACACCTTC.

The J gene is TRBJ2-1, the V gene TRBV7-9; 9 bases align to TRBD2. This CDR3 region has 16 residues. Per germline, CDR1 SEHNR and CDR2 FQNEAQ (reference sequence). V lost 1 base and J lost 9; bases outside the gene matches: 10. CDR3 DNA: TGTGCCAGCAGCTTAGTAGGCTCTAGCGGGACCAGTGAGCAGTTCTTC. Amino acid sequence: CASSLVGSSGTSEQFF.